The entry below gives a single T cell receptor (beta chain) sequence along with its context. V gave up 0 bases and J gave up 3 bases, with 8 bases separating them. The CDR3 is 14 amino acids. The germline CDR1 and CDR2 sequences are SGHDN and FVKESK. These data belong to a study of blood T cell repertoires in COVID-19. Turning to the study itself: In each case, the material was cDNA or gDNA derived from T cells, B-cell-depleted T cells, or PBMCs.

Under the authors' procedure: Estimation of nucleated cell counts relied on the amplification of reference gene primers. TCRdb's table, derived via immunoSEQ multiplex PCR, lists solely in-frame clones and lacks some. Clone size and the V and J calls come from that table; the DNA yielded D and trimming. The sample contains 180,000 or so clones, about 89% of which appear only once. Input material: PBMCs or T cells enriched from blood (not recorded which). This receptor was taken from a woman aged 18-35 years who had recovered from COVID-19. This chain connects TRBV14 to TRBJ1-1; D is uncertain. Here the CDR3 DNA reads TGTGCCAGCAGCCAAGAGAGCTTGGACACTGAAGCTTTCTTT. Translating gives CASSQESLDTEAFF.